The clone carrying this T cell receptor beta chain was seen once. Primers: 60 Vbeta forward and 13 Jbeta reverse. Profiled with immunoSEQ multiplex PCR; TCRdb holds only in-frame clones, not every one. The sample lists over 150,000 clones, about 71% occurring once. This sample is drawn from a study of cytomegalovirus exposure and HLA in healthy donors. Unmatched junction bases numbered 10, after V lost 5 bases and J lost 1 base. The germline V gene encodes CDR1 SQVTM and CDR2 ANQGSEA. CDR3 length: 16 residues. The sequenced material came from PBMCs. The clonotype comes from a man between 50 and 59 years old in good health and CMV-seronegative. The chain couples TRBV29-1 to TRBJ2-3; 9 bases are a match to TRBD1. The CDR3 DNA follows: TGCAGCGTTCAACAGGGCCGGGACAGGGGCACAGATACGCAGTATTTT. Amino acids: CSVQQGRDRGTDTQYF.